Presented here are 4 T cell receptor beta chains from one specimen sequenced in a study of blood T cell repertoires in COVID-19. Repertoires were generated with immunoSEQ multiplex PCR, while TCRdb's copy carries only in-frame clones and drops some. Of around 140,000 clones listed, roughly 84% are singletons. The sequenced sample was peripheral blood. The receptors were sampled from a human donor with acute or convalescent COVID-19. The donor label of this sample is uncertain.

The rearrangement joins TRBV24-1 to TRBJ2-2, with 7 bases fitting TRBD2. The germline V gene has CDR1 KGHDR and CDR2 SFDVKD. Germline trimming cut 7 bases from V and 0 bases from J; bases unmatched to any gene: 7. The CDR3 contains 16 residues. The CDR3 sequence: CATSKLGGANTGELFF. The CDR3 DNA reads as TGTGCCACCAGCAAGCTGGGGGGGGCGAACACCGGGGAGCTGTTTTTT.

The gene calls are TRBV7-2 and TRBJ1-2, with D perhaps TRBD1 (6 bases). Germline V CDR1 and CDR2: SGHTA, FQGNSA. Trimming took 5 bases from V and 6 from J, leaving 22 bases between them. CDR3 length: 16 amino acids. CDR3 amino acids: CASSEKPGHGWDGYTF. CDR3 nucleotide sequence: TGTGCCAGCAGCGAAAAACCGGGACACGGGTGGGATGGCTACACCTTC.

This chain joins TRBV19 and TRBJ2-2; 7 bases map to TRBD1. Germline assignment: CDR1 LNHDA and CDR2 SQIVND (reference sequence). The CDR3 sequence is 14 residues long. V shed 2 bases, J shed 7 bases, and the junction held 4 bases outside the gene matches. The CDR3 spells CASSITGDNGELFF. The CDR3 nucleotides are TGTGCCAGTAGTATAACAGGGGATAACGGGGAGCTGTTTTTT.

The CDR3 region has the DNA TGCGCCAGCAGCGCGGACAGGGAGAACACCGGGGAGCTGTTTTTT. Encoded protein: CASSADRENTGELFF. The chain links TRBV5-1 to TRBJ2-2, with 8 bases matching TRBD1. This CDR3 is built from 15 residues. Per germline, CDR1 SGHRS and CDR2 YFSETQ. The ends lost 4 bases at V and 1 base at J; junction bases unmatched: 3.